These 11 T cell receptor beta chains share one sample of origin, sequenced in a study of blood T cells in healthy people across ages. A sample-barcoded 5' primer and a J-beta primer mix were used in a second PCR of roughly 7 to 12 cycles. One entry per CDR3 protein, called by TCRdb with MiXCR from the 5' RACE reads. In the table there are fewer than 2 million distinct CDR3 sequences, approximately 39% of which are singletons. Input material: blood. These receptors all stem from a human donor in good health.

This clonotype was seen many times. This chain joins TRBV29-1 and TRBJ2-7, with a weak D call TRBD1 (5 bases). Germline V lookup: CDR1 SQVTM, CDR2 ANQGSEA. The CDR3 runs 12 residues. The germline V and J ends were trimmed by 5 bases and 3 bases, with 11 bases remaining between them. CDR3 protein: CSVYSDSYEQYF. The CDR3 coding sequence is TGCAGCGTTTATTCCGACAGCTACGAGCAGTACTTC.

Worth noting for this clonotype: Compared with germline, one end of the junction differs, possibly owing to a read error. The chain uses TRBV10-3 and TRBJ2-3, with D possibly being TRBD1 (5 bases). Per the germline V gene, CDR1 is ENHRY and CDR2 is SYGVKD. This CDR3 comprises 13 residues. This CDR3 reads CVISSQGLDTQYF. The DNA for the CDR3 is TGTGTCATCAGTAGCCAGGGTCTAGATACGCAGTATTTT.

V is TRBV5-1 and J is TRBJ2-7, with D perhaps being TRBD1 or TRBD2 (5 bases each). Germline assignment: CDR1 SGHRS and CDR2 YFSETQ. This CDR3 region has 17 residues. V lost 0 bases to trimming and J lost 4 bases, with 20 bases between them. CDR3 sequence (DNA): TGCGCCAGCAGCTTGGGGGGACCCCCAATTACCCCTTACGAGCAGTACTTC. Translated, it gives CASSLGGPPITPYEQYF.

CDR3 coding DNA: TGCGCCAGCAGCTTAATGATGGGGGCTGGAGAGCAGTACTTC. The encoded protein is CASSLMMGAGEQYF. The rearrangement uses TRBV5-1 and TRBJ2-4, with a tentative D call TRBD1 (6 bases). V was pared by 2 bases and J by 13 bases, with 19 bases between. The CDR3 consists of 14 residues. CDR1 SGHRS and CDR2 YFSETQ come from the germline V gene. The full variable domain, in which reference TRBV5-1 and TRBJ2-4 provide the parts outside the CDR3, is KAGVTQTPRYLIKTRGQQVTLSCSPISGHRSVSWYQQTPGQGLQFLFEYFSETQRNKGNFPGRFSGRQFSNSRSEMNVSTLELGDSALYLCASSLMMGAGEQYFGAGTRLSVL.

The chain joins TRBV7-9 to TRBJ1-5; D unresolved. The length of the CDR3 is 12 residues. Germline-derived CDR1 and CDR2 are SEHNR and FQNEAQ (reference sequence). V shed 4 bases and J shed 4 bases, with 5 bases lying between them. CDR3 sequence: CASSYDNQPQHF. The CDR3 DNA reads TGTGCCAGCAGCTACGATAATCAGCCCCAGCATTTT.

This clonotype turned up a few times. The chain joins TRBV29-1 to TRBJ2-5; 8 bases are shared with TRBD1. Germline V gene lookup returns CDR1 SQVTM and CDR2 ANQGSEA. V lost 7 bases, J lost 2 bases, and 6 bases stayed unmatched. The CDR3 totals 13 residues. In DNA, the CDR3 is TGCAGCGCTTGGGACAGGACACAAGAGACCCAGTACTTC. Translated, it gives CSAWDRTQETQYF.

The chain is built from TRBV10-3 and TRBJ2-4, with 7 bases aligning to TRBD2. The J call is doubtful: the DNA matches TRBJ2-7 better. The CDR3 runs to 14 residues. From germline, CDR1 is ENHRY and CDR2 SYGVKD. CDR3 DNA sequence: TGTGCCATCAGTGAGGAGGGAGGGGAGGGCGAGCAGTACTTC. Translating gives CAISEEGGEGEQYF.

This clonotype has only a few counts. The V and J genes are TRBV7-9 and TRBJ2-7; no clear D. This CDR3 contains 14 residues. The germline gives CDR1 SEHNR, CDR2 FQNEAQ (reference sequence). Trimming took off 6 bases at V and 2 bases at J, with 14 bases between the two ends. The CDR3 nucleotides are TGTGCCAGCAGGTCTGATAGGGAAACCTACGAGCAGTACTTC. Translation: CASRSDRETYEQYF.

The J gene is TRBJ2-3, the V gene TRBV20-1, with 9 bases identical to TRBD2. J lost 0 bases, V lost 4 bases, and 8 bases had no gene match. The CDR3 length is 16 residues. The germline gives CDR1 DFQATT, CDR2 SNEGSKA (reference sequence). The CDR3 bases are TGCAGTGCTACCGTCGCTAGCGGGGCCAGCACAGATACGCAGTATTTT. This codes for CSATVASGASTDTQYF.

The chain links TRBV5-1 to TRBJ2-1, with 14 positions matching TRBD2. The CDR3 sequence is 18 residues long. Germline CDR1 and CDR2: SGHRS and YFSETQ. V was clipped by 3 bases and J by 7 bases; unmatched bases: 12. This CDR3 reads CASSYVGLAGDYTNEQFF. Here the CDR3 DNA reads TGCGCCAGCAGCTACGTGGGACTAGCGGGAGACTACACGAATGAGCAGTTCTTC. The whole variable domain, remainder taken from reference TRBV5-1 and TRBJ2-1, is KAGVTQTPRYLIKTRGQQVTLSCSPISGHRSVSWYQQTPGQGLQFLFEYFSETQRNKGNFPGRFSGRQFSNSRSEMNVSTLELGDSALYLCASSYVGLAGDYTNEQFFGPGTRLTVL.

J is TRBJ1-2 and V is TRBV7-9; D unresolved. In germline, CDR1 is SEHNR, CDR2 FQNEAQ (reference sequence). The CDR3 has 15 residues. V was clipped by 5 bases and J by 1 base, with 14 bases between them. CDR3 loop: CASSPRSARNYGYTF. In DNA form, the CDR3 reads TGTGCCAGCAGCCCCAGATCGGCGCGTAACTATGGCTACACCTTC.